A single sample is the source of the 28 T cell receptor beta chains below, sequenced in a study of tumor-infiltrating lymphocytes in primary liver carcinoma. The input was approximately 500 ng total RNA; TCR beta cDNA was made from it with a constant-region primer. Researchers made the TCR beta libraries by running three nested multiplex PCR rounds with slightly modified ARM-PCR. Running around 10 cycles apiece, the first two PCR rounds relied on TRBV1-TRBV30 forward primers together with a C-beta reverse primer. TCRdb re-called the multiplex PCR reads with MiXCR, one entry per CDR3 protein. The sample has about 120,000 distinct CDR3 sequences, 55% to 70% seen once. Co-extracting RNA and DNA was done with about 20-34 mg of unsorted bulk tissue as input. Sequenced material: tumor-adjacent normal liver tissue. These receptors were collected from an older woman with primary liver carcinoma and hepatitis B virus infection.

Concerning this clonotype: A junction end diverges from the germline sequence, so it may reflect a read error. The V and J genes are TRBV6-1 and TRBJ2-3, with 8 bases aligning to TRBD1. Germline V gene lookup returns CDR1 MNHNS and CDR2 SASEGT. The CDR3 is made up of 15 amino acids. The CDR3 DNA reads TGTGCCAGTAGTGGGCAGGGGGCCAGCACAGATACGCAGTATTTT. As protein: CASSGQGASTDTQYF.

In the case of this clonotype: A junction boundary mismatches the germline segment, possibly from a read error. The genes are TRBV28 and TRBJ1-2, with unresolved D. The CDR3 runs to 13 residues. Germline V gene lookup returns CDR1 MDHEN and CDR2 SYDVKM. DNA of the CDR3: TGTGCCAGCAGAAGACGAGCCCCCTATGGCTGCACCTTC. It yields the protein CASRRRAPYGCTF.

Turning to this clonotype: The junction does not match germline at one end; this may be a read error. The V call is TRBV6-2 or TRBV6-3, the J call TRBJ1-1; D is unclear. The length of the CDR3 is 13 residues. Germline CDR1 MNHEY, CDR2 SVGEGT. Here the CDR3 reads CGSRVLLRTEAFF. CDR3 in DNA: TGTGGCAGCCGCGTACTGCTGAGGACTGAAGCTTTCTTT.

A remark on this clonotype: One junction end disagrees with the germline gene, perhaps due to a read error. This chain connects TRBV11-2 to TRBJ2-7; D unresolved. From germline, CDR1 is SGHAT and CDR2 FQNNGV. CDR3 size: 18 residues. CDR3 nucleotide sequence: TGTGTCAGCAGCTTAGATTGGGTCAGTCTAGTGGGTTCCTACGAGCAGTACTTC. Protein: CVSSLDWVSLVGSYEQYF.

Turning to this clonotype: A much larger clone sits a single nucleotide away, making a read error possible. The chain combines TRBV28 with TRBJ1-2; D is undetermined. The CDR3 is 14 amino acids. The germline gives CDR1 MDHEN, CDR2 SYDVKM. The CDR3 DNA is TGTACCAGCAGTCCGGGCCCAGCGGGCTATGGCTACACCTTC. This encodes CTSSPGPAGYGYTF.

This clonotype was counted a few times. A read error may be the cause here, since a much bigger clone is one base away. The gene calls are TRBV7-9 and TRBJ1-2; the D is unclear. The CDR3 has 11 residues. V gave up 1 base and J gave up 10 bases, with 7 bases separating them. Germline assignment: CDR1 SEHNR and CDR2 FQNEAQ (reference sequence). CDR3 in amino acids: CASSLGDDYTF. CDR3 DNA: TGTGCCAGCAGCTTAGGTGATGACTACACCTTC.

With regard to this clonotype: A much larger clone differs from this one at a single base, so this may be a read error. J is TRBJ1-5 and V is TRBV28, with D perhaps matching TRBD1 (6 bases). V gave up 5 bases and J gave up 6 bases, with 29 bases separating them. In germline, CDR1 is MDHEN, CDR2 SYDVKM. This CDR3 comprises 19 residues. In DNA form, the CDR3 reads TGTGCCAGCAGTGGAACCCGGAGACGGGGGGCCACCTGCGGTCAGCCCCAGCATTTT. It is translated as CASSGTRRRGATCGQPQHF.

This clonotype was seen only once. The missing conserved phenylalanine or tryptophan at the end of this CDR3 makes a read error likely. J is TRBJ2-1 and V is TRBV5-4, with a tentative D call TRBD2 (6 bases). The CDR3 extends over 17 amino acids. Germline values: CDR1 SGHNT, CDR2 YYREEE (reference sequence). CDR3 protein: CASNLLLGGGTYNEQFL. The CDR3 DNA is TGTGCCAGCAACTTGCTGTTGGGGGGAGGAACCTACAATGAGCAGTTCCTC.

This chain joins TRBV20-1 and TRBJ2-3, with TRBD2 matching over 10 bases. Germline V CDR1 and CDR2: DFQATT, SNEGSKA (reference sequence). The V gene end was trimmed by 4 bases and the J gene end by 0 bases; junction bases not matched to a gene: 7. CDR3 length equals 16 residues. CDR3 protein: CSAMSSGGTSTDTQYF. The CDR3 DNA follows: TGCAGTGCTATGTCTAGCGGGGGTACTAGCACAGATACGCAGTATTTT.

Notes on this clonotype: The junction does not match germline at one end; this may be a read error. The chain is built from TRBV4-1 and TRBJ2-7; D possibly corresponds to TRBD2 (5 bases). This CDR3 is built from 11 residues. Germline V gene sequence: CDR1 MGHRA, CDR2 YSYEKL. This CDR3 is CTSSQDYEQCF. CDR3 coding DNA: TGCACCAGCAGCCAAGACTACGAGCAGTGCTTC.

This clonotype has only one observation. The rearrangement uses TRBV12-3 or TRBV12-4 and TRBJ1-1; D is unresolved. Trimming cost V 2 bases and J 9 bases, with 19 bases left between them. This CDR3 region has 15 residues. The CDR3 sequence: CASSLSPGLPGKAFF. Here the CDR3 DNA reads TGTGCCAGCAGTTTATCCCCCGGGCTTCCGGGTAAAGCTTTCTTT.

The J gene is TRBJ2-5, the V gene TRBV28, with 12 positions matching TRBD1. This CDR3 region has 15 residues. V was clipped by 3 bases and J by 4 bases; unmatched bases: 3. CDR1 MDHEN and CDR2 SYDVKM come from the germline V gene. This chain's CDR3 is CASSFGDRGPETQYF. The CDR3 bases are TGTGCCAGCAGTTTCGGGGACAGGGGGCCAGAGACCCAGTACTTC. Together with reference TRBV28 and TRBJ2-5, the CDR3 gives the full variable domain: DVKVTQSSRYLVKRTGEKVFLECVQDMDHENMFWYRQDPGLGLRLIYFSYDVKMKEKGDIPEGYSVSREKKERFSLILESASTNQTSMYLCASSFGDRGPETQYFGPGTRLLVL.

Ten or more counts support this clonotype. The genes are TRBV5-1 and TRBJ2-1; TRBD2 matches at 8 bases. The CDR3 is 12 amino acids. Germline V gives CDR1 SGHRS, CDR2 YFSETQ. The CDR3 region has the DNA TGCGGAACGGGACTAGGTTCATATGAGCAGTTCTTC. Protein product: CGTGLGSYEQFF.

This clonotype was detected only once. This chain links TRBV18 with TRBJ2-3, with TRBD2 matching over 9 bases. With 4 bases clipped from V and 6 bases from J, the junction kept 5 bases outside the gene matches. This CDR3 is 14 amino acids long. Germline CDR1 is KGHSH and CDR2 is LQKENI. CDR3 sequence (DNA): TGTGCCAGCTCACTAGCGGGAGCTGAGGATACGCAGTATTTT. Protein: CASSLAGAEDTQYF.

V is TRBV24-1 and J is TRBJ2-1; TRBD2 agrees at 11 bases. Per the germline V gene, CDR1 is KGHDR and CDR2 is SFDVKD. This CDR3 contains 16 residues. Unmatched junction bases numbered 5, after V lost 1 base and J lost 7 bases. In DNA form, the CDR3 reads TGTGCCACCAGTGATTTTGCTACTAGCGGGAGAAATGAGCAGTTCTTC. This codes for CATSDFATSGRNEQFF.

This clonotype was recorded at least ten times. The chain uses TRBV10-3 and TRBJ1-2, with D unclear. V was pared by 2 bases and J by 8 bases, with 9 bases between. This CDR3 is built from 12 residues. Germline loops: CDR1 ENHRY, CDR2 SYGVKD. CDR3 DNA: TGTGCCATCAGTGAGGAAGGAGGCGGCTACACCTTC. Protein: CAISEEGGGYTF.

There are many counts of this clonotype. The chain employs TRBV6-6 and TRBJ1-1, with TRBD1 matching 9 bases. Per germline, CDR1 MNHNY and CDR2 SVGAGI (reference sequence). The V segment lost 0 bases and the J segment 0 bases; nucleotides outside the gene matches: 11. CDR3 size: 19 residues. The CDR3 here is CASSYSSTGGFRMNTEAFF. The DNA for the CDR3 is TGTGCCAGCAGTTACTCGTCTACAGGGGGCTTTCGGATGAACACTGAAGCTTTCTTT.

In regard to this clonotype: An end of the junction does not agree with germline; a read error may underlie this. CDR3 bases: TGTGCCAGCAGCACTCAGACAGCAGGACTACGCGAGCACTACTTC. It encodes CASSTQTAGLREHYF. The chain links TRBV11-1 to TRBJ2-7; a possible D gene is TRBD2 (6 bases). In germline, CDR1 is SGHAT, CDR2 FQDESV (reference sequence). The CDR3 has 15 residues.

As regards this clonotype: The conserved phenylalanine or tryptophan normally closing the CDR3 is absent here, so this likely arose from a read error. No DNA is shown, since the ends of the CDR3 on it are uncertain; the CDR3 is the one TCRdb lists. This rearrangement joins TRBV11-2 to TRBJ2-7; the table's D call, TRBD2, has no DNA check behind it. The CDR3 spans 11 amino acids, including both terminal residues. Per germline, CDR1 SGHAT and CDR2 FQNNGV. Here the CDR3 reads CASSPTSSLEY.

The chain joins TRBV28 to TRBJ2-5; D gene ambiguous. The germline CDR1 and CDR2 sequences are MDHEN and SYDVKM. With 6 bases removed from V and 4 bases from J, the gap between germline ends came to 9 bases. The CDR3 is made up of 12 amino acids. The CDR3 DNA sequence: TGTGCCAGCAGGCAGTGGTCAGAGACCCAGTACTTC. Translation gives CASRQWSETQYF.

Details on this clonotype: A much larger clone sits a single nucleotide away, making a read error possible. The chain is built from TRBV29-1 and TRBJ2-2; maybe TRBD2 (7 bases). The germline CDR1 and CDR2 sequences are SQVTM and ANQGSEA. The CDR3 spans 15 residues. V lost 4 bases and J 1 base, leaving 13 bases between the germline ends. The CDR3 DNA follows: TGCAGCGTTGGATCGGGGGGCGGGAACACCGGGGAGCTGTTTTTT. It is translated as CSVGSGGGNTGELFF.

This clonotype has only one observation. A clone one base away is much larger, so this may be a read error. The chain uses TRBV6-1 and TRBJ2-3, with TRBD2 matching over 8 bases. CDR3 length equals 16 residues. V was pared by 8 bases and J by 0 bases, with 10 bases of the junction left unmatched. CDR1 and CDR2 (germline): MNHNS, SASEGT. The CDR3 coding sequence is TGTGCCAGCGGGTGGGGGGCTAGCGGGAGCACAGATACGCAGTATTTT. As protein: CASGWGASGSTDTQYF.

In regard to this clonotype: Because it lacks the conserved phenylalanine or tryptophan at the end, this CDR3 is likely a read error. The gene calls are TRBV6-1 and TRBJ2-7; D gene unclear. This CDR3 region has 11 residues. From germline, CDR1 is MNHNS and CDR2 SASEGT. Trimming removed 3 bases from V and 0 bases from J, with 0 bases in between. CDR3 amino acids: CASSDSYEQYL. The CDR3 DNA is TGTGCCAGCAGTGACTCCTACGAGCAGTACTTA.

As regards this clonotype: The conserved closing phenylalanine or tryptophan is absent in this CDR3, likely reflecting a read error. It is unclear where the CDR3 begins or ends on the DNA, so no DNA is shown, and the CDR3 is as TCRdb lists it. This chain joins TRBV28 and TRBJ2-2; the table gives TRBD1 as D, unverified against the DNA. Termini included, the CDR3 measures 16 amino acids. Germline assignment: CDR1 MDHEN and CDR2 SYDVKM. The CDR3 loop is CASSKPNGQSTGELLI.

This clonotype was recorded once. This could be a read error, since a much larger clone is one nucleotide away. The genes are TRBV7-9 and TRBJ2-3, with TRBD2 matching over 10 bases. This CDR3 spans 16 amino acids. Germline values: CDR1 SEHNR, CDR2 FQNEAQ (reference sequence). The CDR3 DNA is TGTACCAGCAGCTTAGTCGCTAGCGGGAGTTCGGATACGCAGTATTTT. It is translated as CTSSLVASGSSDTQYF.

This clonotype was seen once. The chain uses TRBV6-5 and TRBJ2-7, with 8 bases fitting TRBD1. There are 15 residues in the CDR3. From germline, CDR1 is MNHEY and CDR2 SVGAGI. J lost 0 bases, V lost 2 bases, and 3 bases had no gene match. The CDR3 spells CASSYQTGDSYEQYF. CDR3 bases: TGTGCCAGCAGTTACCAGACAGGGGACTCCTACGAGCAGTACTTC.

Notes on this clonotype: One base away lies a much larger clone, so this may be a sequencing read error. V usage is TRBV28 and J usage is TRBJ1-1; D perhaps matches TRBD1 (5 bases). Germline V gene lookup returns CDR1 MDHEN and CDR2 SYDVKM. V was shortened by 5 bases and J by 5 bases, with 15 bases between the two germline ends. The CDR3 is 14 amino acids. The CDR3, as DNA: TGTGCCAGCAGTATGGGGGATATGAGTACTGAAGCTTTCTTT. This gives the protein CASSMGDMSTEAFF.

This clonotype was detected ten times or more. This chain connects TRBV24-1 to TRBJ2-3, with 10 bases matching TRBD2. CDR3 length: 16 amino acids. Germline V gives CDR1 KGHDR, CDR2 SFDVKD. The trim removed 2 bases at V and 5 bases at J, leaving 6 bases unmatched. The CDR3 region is CATSDSAGGPRDTQYF. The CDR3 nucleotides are TGTGCCACCAGTGATTCAGCGGGAGGGCCGAGAGATACGCAGTATTTT.